This TCR beta chain was retrieved from a study of cytomegalovirus exposure and HLA in healthy donors. Study as a whole: Findings of an earlier analysis included about 100 million unique TCR beta sequences from some 200 million T cells. Study results and caveats: In a later analysis, at a false discovery rate of 0.05, fewer than 20,000 TCR beta sequences were associated with HLA alleles. It emerged from a later analysis that several of the most significant clusters appeared to be linked to common viral pathogens.

Regarding this clone: What it binds is unknown.

Deletions cut 4 bases from V and 5 bases from J, with 11 bases between. The germline V gene encodes CDR1 SEHNR and CDR2 FQNEAQ (reference sequence). This CDR3 has 13 amino acids. The PCR ran on 60 Vbeta and 13 Jbeta primers. TCRdb keeps only in-frame clones here, not all; method: immunoSEQ multiplex PCR. The top ten clones hold 1.5% to 2% of a sample with 85,000 to 130,000 clones, roughly 82% of them seen once. The chain has TRBV7-9 and TRBJ1-2, with D tentatively TRBD1 (5 bases). The sequenced sample was PBMCs. The TCR originated in a man over 45 in good health and CMV-seronegative. The CDR3 sequence: CASSSEEGYGYTF. The DNA for the CDR3 is TGTGCCAGCAGCTCCGAGGAGGGGTATGGCTACACCTTC.